The 21 T cell receptor beta chains reported below all come from one sample, sequenced in a study of cytomegalovirus exposure and HLA in healthy donors. PCR primers comprised 60 Vbeta and 13 Jbeta primers. Assay used: immunoSEQ multiplex PCR; TCRdb lists only in-frame clones, some missing. Here the sample spans approximately 200,000 clones, roughly 78% being singletons. Sequenced material: PBMCs. The receptor set was obtained from a girl aged 10-17 years in good health and CMV-seropositive.

The chain uses TRBV25-1 and TRBJ2-7; D uncertain. The CDR3 spans 12 residues. V was trimmed by 7 bases and J by 4 bases, leaving 11 bases between them. Germline V gives CDR1 MGHDK, CDR2 SYGVNS. CDR3 bases: TGTGCCAGCACAGGATCCGAGTACGAGCAGTACTTC. Translating gives CASTGSEYEQYF.

A few counts support this clone. The chain couples TRBV7-9 to TRBJ2-7, with TRBD1 as a possible D gene (6 bases). V was pared by 5 bases and J by 2 bases, with 13 bases between. Germline CDR1 is SEHNR and CDR2 is FQNEAQ (reference sequence). The length of the CDR3 is 14 residues. DNA of the CDR3: TGTGCCAGCAGCGGGACGGACAGACCCTACGAGCAGTACTTC. This gives the protein CASSGTDRPYEQYF.

This chain joins TRBV10-1 and TRBJ2-7; TRBD1 matches 10 bases. V was pared by 4 bases and J by 1 base, with 7 bases of the junction left unmatched. The germline CDR1 and CDR2 sequences are WNHNN and SYGVQD (reference sequence). The CDR3 spans 16 residues. CDR3 nucleotides: TGCGCCAGCAGTGTTCCAAAGGACAGGGGGTCCTACGAGCAGTACTTC. This sequence encodes CASSVPKDRGSYEQYF.

This clone was observed a few times. The chain uses TRBV7-2 and TRBJ2-2, with 7 positions matching TRBD2. J gave up 4 bases and V 5 bases, and 7 bases lay outside the gene matches. This CDR3 is built from 15 residues. Per germline, CDR1 SGHTA and CDR2 FQGNSA. The CDR3 protein is CASSPQAGSTGELFF. The CDR3 DNA reads as TGTGCCAGCAGCCCCCAAGCGGGGAGCACCGGGGAGCTGTTTTTT.

The chain employs TRBV19 and TRBJ1-1, with D hard to call. CDR3 length: 14 residues. Per the germline V gene, CDR1 is LNHDA and CDR2 is SQIVND (reference sequence). Trimming shortened V by 5 bases and J by 0 bases, and 10 bases separated the two germline ends. The CDR3 is CASSPGLMNTEAFF. For the CDR3, the DNA is TGTGCCAGTAGTCCGGGTCTGATGAACACTGAAGCTTTCTTT.

The chain uses TRBV6-6 and TRBJ2-7, with D perhaps TRBD2 (6 bases). Germline V gene lookup returns CDR1 MNHNY and CDR2 SVGAGI (reference sequence). The CDR3 extends over 15 amino acids. Between the trimmed V and J ends, which lost 5 bases and 6 bases, there was a span of 20 bases. The CDR3 nucleotides read TGTGCCAGCAGTGACCCGGGACCGCCCGGGGGCGAGCAGTACTTC. It yields the protein CASSDPGPPGGEQYF.

The chain is built from TRBV19 and TRBJ1-4; D not resolved. CDR3 length: 14 amino acids. CDR1 and CDR2 from the germline V gene are LNHDA and SQIVND (reference sequence). Between the trimmed V and J ends, which lost 3 bases and 8 bases, there was a span of 13 bases. CDR3 loop: CASSMQITSEKLFF. Here the CDR3 DNA reads TGTGCCAGTAGTATGCAGATCACCTCGGAAAAACTGTTTTTT.

The genes are TRBV27 and TRBJ1-4; perhaps TRBD1 as D (6 bases). Germline assignment: CDR1 MNHEY and CDR2 SMNVEV (reference sequence). Trimming took off 6 bases at V and 10 bases at J, with 12 bases between the two ends. CDR3 size: 12 residues. This CDR3 reads CASRSQGTKLFF. CDR3 DNA sequence: TGTGCCAGCAGGAGCCAGGGGACAAAACTGTTTTTT.

This sequence joins TRBV7-2 and TRBJ2-5; 12 bases match TRBD1. Per germline, CDR1 SGHTA and CDR2 FQGNSA. V was pared by 4 bases and J by 5 bases, with 5 bases of the junction left unmatched. The CDR3 covers 15 residues. The DNA of the CDR3 is TGTGCCAGCAGCTCGGGACAGGGGGCTTGGGAGACCCAGTACTTC. It translates to CASSSGQGAWETQYF.

The chain combines TRBV27 with TRBJ2-7, with a weak D call TRBD2 (5 bases). Trimming stripped 10 bases from V and 3 bases from J, with 13 bases between. The length of the CDR3 is 12 residues. Germline CDR1 MNHEY, CDR2 SMNVEV (reference sequence). The CDR3 loop is CAKPDGNYEQYF. As DNA, the CDR3 is TGTGCCAAACCAGACGGGAACTACGAGCAGTACTTC.

This clone was observed a handful of times. V gene TRBV7-2 combines with J gene TRBJ2-7; 8 bases line up with TRBD2. Trimming cost V 4 bases and J 2 bases; bases outside gene matches: 10. The CDR3 loop spans 16 amino acids. Germline values: CDR1 SGHTA, CDR2 FQGNSA. The CDR3 DNA follows: TGTGCCAGCAGCTACCCCGGTTTAGCGGGGACCTACGAGCAGTACTTC. It codes for CASSYPGLAGTYEQYF.

This clone was counted between two and nine times. The rearrangement uses TRBV19 and TRBJ2-3; 7 bases fit TRBD2. The CDR3 covers 13 residues. The germline V gene encodes CDR1 LNHDA and CDR2 SQIVND (reference sequence). V trimming: 5 bases; J trimming: 5 bases; junction bases outside the gene matches: 4. Written as DNA, the CDR3 is TGTGCCAGTAGTTCGCGGGGGAAAGATACGCAGTATTTT. Its translation: CASSSRGKDTQYF. Looking up the rest from reference TRBV19 and TRBJ2-3 gives the full variable domain: DGGITQSPKYLFRKEGQNVTLSCEQNLNHDAMYWYRQDPGQGLRLIYYSQIVNDFQKGDIAEGYSVSREKKESFPLTVTSAQKNPTAFYLCASSSRGKDTQYFGPGTRLTVL.

The chain has TRBV11-2 and TRBJ2-5; D remains ambiguous. The germline CDR1 and CDR2 sequences are SGHAT and FQNNGV. The CDR3 runs 16 residues. V was pared by 5 bases and J by 5 bases, with 21 bases between. CDR3 residues: CASSPEVTSTTETQYF. DNA for the CDR3: TGTGCCAGCAGCCCCGAGGTTACGTCAACCACGGAGACCCAGTACTTC.

The genes are TRBV25-1 and TRBJ2-7, with 9 positions matching TRBD1. There are 16 residues in the CDR3. Germline V gene sequence: CDR1 MGHDK, CDR2 SYGVNS. V was pared by 5 bases and J by 1 base, with 9 bases of the junction left unmatched. CDR3 sequence reads: CASSPSLGTGSYEQYF. The CDR3, as DNA: TGTGCCAGCAGTCCCAGCCTCGGGACAGGGTCCTACGAGCAGTACTTC.

This clone was observed a single time. CDR3 nucleotides: TGTGCCAGCAGCCAAGATGGGGCAGGGGGCCAGGTGGGTATCCAAGAGACCCAGTACTTC. Translated: CASSQDGAGGQVGIQETQYF. The J gene is TRBJ2-5, the V gene TRBV4-2; 8 nucleotides align to TRBD1. The J segment lost 1 base and the V segment lost 0 bases, leaving 16 bases of the junction unmatched. CDR3 length: 20 amino acids. The germline V gene encodes CDR1 LGHNA and CDR2 YNFKEQ.

The chain recombines TRBV4-3 with TRBJ2-5; D is uncertain. The CDR3 is 18 amino acids. With 2 bases removed from V and 5 bases from J, the gap between germline ends came to 24 bases. The germline CDR1 and CDR2 sequences are LGHNA and YSLEER. CDR3 DNA sequence: TGCGCCAGCAGCCAAAGGAGATTATTGGTTCCCGCGTCGGAGACCCAGTACTTC. Protein: CASSQRRLLVPASETQYF.

This sequence joins TRBV5-6 and TRBJ1-4, with 8 bases that match TRBD1. The V segment lost 0 bases and the J segment 4 bases; nucleotides outside the gene matches: 11. Germline V CDR1 and CDR2: SGHDT, YYEEEE. This CDR3 spans 18 amino acids. The chain's CDR3 is CASSLDTGQGIINEKLFF. CDR3 sequence (DNA): TGTGCCAGCAGCTTGGATACAGGACAGGGAATAATTAATGAAAAACTGTTTTTT. The whole variable domain, filled in from reference TRBV5-6 and TRBJ1-4, reads DAGVTQSPTHLIKTRGQQVTLRCSPKSGHDTVSWYQQALGQGPQFIFQYYEEEERQRGNFPDRFSGHQFPNYSSELNVNALLLGDSALYLCASSLDTGQGIINEKLFFGSGTQLSVL.

The genes are TRBV19 and TRBJ2-7; D ambiguous. Between the trimmed V and J ends, which lost 6 bases and 4 bases, there was a span of 16 bases. The germline V gene has CDR1 LNHDA and CDR2 SQIVND (reference sequence). This CDR3 comprises 14 residues. The DNA for the CDR3 is TGTGCCAGTAGCGACATAGGCAGACCTTACGAGCAGTACTTC. This gives the protein CASSDIGRPYEQYF.

This chain uses TRBV10-3 with TRBJ1-1; possible D gene TRBD1, 6 bases. V lost 6 bases to trimming and J lost 3 bases, with 20 bases between them. The CDR3 sequence is 16 residues long. The germline CDR1 and CDR2 sequences are ENHRY and SYGVKD. CDR3 nucleotide sequence: TGTGCCATCAGGGGGGGGGCAGGGAATTCGGACACTGAAGCTTTCTTT. Protein sequence: CAIRGGAGNSDTEAFF.

The chain carries TRBV27 and TRBJ2-7; possible D gene TRBD2, 6 bases. The CDR3 contains 15 residues. V gave up 2 bases and J gave up 3 bases, with 14 bases separating them. Per germline, CDR1 MNHEY and CDR2 SMNVEV (reference sequence). In DNA, the CDR3 is TGTGCCAGCAGTTTAAGGCGGGGTCGAGTCTACGAGCAGTACTTC. Protein sequence: CASSLRRGRVYEQYF.

This chain uses TRBV10-3 with TRBJ2-7; D might be TRBD1 (6 bases). The germline V and J ends were trimmed by 3 bases and 2 bases, with 20 bases remaining between them. This CDR3 spans 17 amino acids. From germline, CDR1 is ENHRY and CDR2 SYGVKD. The CDR3 loop reads CAISEGLWNRVAYEQYF. CDR3 bases: TGTGCCATCAGTGAAGGTCTGTGGAACAGGGTGGCCTACGAGCAGTACTTC.